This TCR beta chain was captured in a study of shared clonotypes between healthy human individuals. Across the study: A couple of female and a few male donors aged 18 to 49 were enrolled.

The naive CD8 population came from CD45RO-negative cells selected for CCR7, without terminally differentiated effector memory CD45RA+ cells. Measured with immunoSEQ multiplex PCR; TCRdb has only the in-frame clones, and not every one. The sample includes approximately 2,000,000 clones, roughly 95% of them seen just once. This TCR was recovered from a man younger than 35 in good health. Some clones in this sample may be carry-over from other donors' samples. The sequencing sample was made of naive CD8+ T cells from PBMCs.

CDR3 in amino acids: CASSLVRDTDTQYF. The CDR3 DNA reads TGTGCCAGCAGCTTAGTGAGGGATACAGATACGCAGTATTTT. The chain uses TRBV7-6 and TRBJ2-3; D perhaps matches TRBD2 (5 bases). This CDR3 has 14 residues. Germline values: CDR1 SGHVS, CDR2 FNYEAQ. Trimming took off 1 base at V and 3 bases at J, with 8 bases between the two ends.